One and the same sample provided the 6 T cell receptor beta chains below, sequenced in a study of blood T cell repertoires in COVID-19. The protocol was immunoSEQ multiplex PCR, while the TCRdb copy is restricted to in-frame clones and leaves out a portion. The sample has 250,000 or so clones, 86% seen once. The sample taken for sequencing was peripheral blood. All receptors derive from a man at least 80 years old with acute or convalescent COVID-19.

The chain is built from TRBV5-1 and TRBJ1-6, with 9 bases aligning to TRBD1. This CDR3 has 14 residues. Germline CDR1 reads SGHRS; CDR2 reads YFSETQ. J lost 8 bases, V lost 3 bases, and 3 bases had no gene match. For the CDR3, the DNA is TGCGCCAGCAGCTACAGGGGGCGTGATTCACCCCTCCACTTT. It translates to CASSYRGRDSPLHF. The full variable domain, completed using reference TRBV5-1 and TRBJ1-6, is KAGVTQTPRYLIKTRGQQVTLSCSPISGHRSVSWYQQTPGQGLQFLFEYFSETQRNKGNFPGRFSGRQFSNSRSEMNVSTLELGDSALYLCASSYRGRDSPLHFGNGTRLTVT.

This clone was recorded once. This sequence joins TRBV10-1 and TRBJ2-3; 11 bases fit TRBD2. The CDR3 spans 15 residues. Trimming at V came to 6 bases and at J to 1 base, leaving 3 bases not matched to a gene. Germline values: CDR1 WNHNN, CDR2 SYGVQD (reference sequence). The CDR3 sequence is CASRASGGRTDTQYF. CDR3 coding DNA: TGCGCCAGCAGGGCTAGCGGGGGGCGCACAGATACGCAGTATTTT.

This chain connects TRBV7-9 to TRBJ2-3, with 11 bases identical to TRBD2. The trim removed 5 bases at V and 7 bases at J, leaving 8 bases unmatched. The CDR3 loop spans 15 amino acids. CDR1 is SEHNR, CDR2 FQNEAQ, per germline (reference sequence). The CDR3 nucleotides are TGTGCCAGCAGCCCGTTAGCGGGGGGGCCGAATACGCAGTATTTT. Protein: CASSPLAGGPNTQYF.

The gene calls are TRBV12-3 or TRBV12-4 and TRBJ2-2, with 8 bases identical to TRBD2. This CDR3 is built from 13 residues. After removal of 6 bases from V and 6 bases from J, the junction contained 3 bases not matched to a gene. The CDR3 bases are TGTGCCAGCAGCAGCGGGAGCCCCGGGGAGCTGTTTTTT. Protein product: CASSSGSPGELFF.

V is TRBV9 and J is TRBJ1-5; D perhaps matches TRBD1 (6 bases). V lost 3 bases, J lost 9 bases, and 16 bases lay in between. The germline V gene has CDR1 SGDLS and CDR2 YYNGEE. The CDR3 totals 14 residues. This CDR3 is CASSGQDALGPQHF. The CDR3 nucleotides read TGTGCCAGCAGCGGACAGGACGCCTTAGGGCCCCAGCATTTT.

This chain uses TRBV28 with TRBJ2-3; the match to TRBD1 covers 10 bases. J lost 5 bases, V lost 10 bases, and 3 bases had no gene match. The germline CDR1 and CDR2 sequences are MDHEN and SYDVKM. The length of the CDR3 is 12 residues. In nucleotides, the CDR3 is TGTGCCACCCGGACAGGGGGAGATACGCAGTATTTT. Protein sequence: CATRTGGDTQYF.